This T cell receptor (beta chain) came from a study of T cells in Graves' hyperthyroidism and ophthalmopathy. Amplification yielded TCR beta CDR3 regions, with RNA transcripts as the source. HTBI primers were used for first-round RT-PCR of the TCR CDR3. TCRdb redid the calling of the multiplex PCR reads with MiXCR, one entry per CDR3 protein. The sample includes some 580,000 distinct CDR3 sequences, 16% of them seen just once. The CDR3 runs to 14 residues. The germline V and J ends were trimmed by 5 bases and 6 bases, with 15 bases remaining between them. This clonotype was seen many times. The chain has TRBV12-3 or TRBV12-4 and TRBJ2-3; D may be TRBD2 (6 bases). The sample was blood. This sequence originates from a woman aged 40 to 49 with Graves' ophthalmopathy. In DNA, the CDR3 is TGTGCCAGCAGTAAACGGCCGGGGGAGGATACGCAGTATTTT. As protein: CASSKRPGEDTQYF.